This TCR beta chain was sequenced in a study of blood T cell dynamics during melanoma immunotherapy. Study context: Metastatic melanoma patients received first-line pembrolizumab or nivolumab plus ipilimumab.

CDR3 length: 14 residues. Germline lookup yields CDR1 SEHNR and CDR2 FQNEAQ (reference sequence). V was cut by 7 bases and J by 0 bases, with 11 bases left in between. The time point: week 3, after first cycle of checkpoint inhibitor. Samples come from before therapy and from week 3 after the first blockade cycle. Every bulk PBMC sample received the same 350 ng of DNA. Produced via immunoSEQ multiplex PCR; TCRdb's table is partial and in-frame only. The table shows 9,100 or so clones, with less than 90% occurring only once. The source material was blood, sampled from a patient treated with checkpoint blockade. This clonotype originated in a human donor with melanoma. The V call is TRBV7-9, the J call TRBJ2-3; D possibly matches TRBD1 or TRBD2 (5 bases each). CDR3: CASNGGASTDTQYF. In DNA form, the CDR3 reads TGTGCCAGCAATGGGGGAGCGAGCACAGATACGCAGTATTTT.